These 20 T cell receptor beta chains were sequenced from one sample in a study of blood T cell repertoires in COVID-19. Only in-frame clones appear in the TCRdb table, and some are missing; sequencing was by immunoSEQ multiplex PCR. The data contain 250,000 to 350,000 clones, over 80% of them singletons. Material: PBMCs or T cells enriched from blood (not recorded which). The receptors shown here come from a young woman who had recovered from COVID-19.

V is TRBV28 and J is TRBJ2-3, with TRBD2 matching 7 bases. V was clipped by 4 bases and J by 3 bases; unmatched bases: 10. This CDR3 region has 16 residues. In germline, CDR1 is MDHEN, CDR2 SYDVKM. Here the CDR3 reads CASSSTWAGVTDTQYF. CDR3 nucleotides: TGTGCCAGCAGTTCTACATGGGCGGGAGTAACAGATACGCAGTATTTT.

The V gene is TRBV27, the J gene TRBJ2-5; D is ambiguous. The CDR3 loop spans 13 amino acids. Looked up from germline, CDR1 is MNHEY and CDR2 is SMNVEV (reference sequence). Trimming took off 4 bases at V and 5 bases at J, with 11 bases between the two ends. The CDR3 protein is CASSSSVVETQYF. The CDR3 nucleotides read TGTGCCAGCAGTTCCTCAGTTGTGGAGACCCAGTACTTC.

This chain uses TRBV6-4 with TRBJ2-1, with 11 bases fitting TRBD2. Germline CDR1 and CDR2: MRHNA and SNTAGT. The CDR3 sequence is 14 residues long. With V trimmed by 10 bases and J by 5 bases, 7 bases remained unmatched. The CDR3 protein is CATVAGGPNNEQFF. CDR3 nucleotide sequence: TGTGCCACCGTAGCGGGAGGGCCAAACAATGAGCAGTTCTTC.

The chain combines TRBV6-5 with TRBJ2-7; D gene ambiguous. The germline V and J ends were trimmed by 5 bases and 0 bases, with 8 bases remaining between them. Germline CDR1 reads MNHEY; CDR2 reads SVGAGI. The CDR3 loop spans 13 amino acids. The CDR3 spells CASSNPGSYEQYF. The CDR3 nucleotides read TGTGCCAGCAGTAACCCGGGCTCCTACGAGCAGTACTTC.

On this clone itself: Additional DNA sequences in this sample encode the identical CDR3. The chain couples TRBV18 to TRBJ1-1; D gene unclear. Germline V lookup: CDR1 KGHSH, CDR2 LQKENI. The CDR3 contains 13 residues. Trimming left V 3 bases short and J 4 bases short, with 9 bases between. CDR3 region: CASSPDRGTEAFF. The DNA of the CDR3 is TGTGCCAGCTCACCCGATCGGGGCACTGAAGCTTTCTTT.

CDR3 sequence reads: CASSLAAGAEAFF. CDR3 sequence (DNA): TGTGCCAGCAGCTTAGCGGCCGGGGCTGAAGCTTTCTTT. V and J are TRBV7-2 and TRBJ1-1; D not resolved. This CDR3 region has 13 residues. The germline V gene encodes CDR1 SGHTA and CDR2 FQGNSA. With 0 bases removed from V and 6 bases from J, the gap between germline ends came to 8 bases.

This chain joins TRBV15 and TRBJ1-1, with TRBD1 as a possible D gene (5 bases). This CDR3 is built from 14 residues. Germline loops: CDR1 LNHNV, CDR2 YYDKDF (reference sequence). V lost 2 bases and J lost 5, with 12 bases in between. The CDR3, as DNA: TGTGCCACCAGCAGATGGGGGGGAAAAACTGAAGCTTTCTTT. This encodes CATSRWGGKTEAFF.

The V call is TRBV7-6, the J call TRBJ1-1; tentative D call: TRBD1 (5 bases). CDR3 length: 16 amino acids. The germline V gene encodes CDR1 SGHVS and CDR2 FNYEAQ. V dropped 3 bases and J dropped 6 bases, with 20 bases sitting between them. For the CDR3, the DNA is TGTGCCAGCAGCTTCGGACATTCAGGGTCGCAAGCTGAAGCTTTCTTT. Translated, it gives CASSFGHSGSQAEAFF.

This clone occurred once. For the CDR3, the DNA is TGTGCCAGCAGCATCCGGACTAGCGAGACCCAGTACTTC. This gives the protein CASSIRTSETQYF. This chain joins TRBV5-4 and TRBJ2-5; 8 bases fit TRBD2. Germline loops: CDR1 SGHNT, CDR2 YYREEE (reference sequence). This CDR3 has 13 residues. Trimming took 4 bases from V and 5 from J; bases not matched to a gene: 4.

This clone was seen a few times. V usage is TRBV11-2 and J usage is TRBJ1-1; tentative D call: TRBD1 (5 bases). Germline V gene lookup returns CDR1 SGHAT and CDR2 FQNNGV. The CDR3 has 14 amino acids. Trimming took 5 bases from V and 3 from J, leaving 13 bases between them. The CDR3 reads CASSGVGGHTEAFF. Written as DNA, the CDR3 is TGTGCCAGCAGCGGGGTGGGGGGTCACACTGAAGCTTTCTTT.

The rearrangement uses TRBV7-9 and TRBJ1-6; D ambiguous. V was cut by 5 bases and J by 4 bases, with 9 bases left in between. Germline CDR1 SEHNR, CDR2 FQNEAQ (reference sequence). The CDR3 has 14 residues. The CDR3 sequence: CASSQTSYNSPLHF. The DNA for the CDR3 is TGTGCCAGCAGCCAAACAAGTTATAATTCACCCCTCCACTTT.

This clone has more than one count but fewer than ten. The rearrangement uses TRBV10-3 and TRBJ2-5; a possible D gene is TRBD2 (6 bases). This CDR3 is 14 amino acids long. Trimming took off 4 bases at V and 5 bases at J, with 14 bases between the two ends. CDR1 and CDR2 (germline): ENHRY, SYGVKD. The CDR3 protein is CAISVSTSFETQYF. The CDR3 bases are TGTGCCATCAGTGTCTCGACTAGTTTCGAGACCCAGTACTTC.

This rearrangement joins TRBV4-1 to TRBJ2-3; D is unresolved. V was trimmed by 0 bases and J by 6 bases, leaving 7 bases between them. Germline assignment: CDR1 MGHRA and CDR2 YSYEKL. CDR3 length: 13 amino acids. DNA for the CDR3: TGCGCCAGCAGCCAAGATGACTCGGATACGCAGTATTTT. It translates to CASSQDDSDTQYF.

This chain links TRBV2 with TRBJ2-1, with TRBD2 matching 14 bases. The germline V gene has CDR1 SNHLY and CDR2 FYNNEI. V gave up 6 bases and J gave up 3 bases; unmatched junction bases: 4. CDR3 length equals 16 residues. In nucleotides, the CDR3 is TGTGCCAGCAGGGATGGGACTAGCGGGGGCTACAATGAGCAGTTCTTC. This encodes CASRDGTSGGYNEQFF.

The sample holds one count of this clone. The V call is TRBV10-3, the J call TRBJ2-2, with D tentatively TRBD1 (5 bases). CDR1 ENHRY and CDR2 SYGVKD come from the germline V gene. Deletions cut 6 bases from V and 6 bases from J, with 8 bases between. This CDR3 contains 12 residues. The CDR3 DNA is TGTGCCATCAGCTCAGGGTCCGGGGAGCTGTTTTTT. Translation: CAISSGSGELFF.

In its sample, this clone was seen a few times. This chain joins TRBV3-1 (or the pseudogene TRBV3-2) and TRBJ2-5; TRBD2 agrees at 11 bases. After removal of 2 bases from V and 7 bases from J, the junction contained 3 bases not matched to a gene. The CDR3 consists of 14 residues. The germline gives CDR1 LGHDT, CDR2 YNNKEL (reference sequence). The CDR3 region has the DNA TGTGCCAGCAGCCAACCCGGGACTAGCGGGACCCAGTACTTC. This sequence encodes CASSQPGTSGTQYF.

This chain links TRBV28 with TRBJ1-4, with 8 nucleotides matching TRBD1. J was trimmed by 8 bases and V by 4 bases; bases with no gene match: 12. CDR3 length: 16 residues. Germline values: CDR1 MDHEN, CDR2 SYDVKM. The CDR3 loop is CASSSMIRGLGEKLFF. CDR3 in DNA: TGTGCCAGCAGTTCCATGATCAGGGGGCTGGGGGAAAAACTGTTTTTT.

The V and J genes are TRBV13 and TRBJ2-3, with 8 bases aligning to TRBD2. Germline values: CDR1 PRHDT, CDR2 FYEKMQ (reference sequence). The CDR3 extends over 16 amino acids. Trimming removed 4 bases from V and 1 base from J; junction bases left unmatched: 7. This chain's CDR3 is CASSSPGGRGTDTQYF. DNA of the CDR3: TGTGCCAGCAGCTCGCCGGGGGGGCGGGGCACAGATACGCAGTATTTT.

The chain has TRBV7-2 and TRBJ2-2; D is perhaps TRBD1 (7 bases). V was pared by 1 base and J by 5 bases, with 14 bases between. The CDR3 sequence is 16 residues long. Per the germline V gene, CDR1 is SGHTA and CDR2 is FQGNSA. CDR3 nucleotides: TGTGCCAGCAGCTTAGAATGGACAGGAGGGACCGGGGAGCTGTTTTTT. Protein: CASSLEWTGGTGELFF.

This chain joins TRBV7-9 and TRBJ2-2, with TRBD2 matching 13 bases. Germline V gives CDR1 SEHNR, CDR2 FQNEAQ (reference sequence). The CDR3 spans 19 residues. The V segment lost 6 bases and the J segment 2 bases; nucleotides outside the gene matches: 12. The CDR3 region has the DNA TGTGCCAGCAGGAGCAGGACTAGCGGGGGCTCTTCCAACACCGGGGAGCTGTTTTTT. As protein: CASRSRTSGGSSNTGELFF.